This T cell receptor (beta chain) originates from a study of T cell responses to AZD1222 COVID-19 vaccine (dated by TCRdb to the early 2020s). Describing the broader study: AZD1222 recipients whose second dose came at about 4 weeks and those whose second dose came at about 12 weeks were combined into one group, since spike-specific TCR depth and breadth did not differ between the two schedules. TCR sequencing covered 230 or so trial participants: about 210 given two doses of AZD1222 and approximately 25 given two doses of MenACWY control vaccine. Trial participants were enrolled by age into subgroups of 18-55, 56-69 and 70-plus years, and around 140, 26 and 57 TCR-sequenced participants, respectively, were included in these subgroups.

The CDR3 regions of human TCRbeta chains were analyzed by immunosequencing. The published analysis was carried out like this. Repertoire TCRs were matched against a reference library of SARS-CoV-2-specific TCRs generated with the MIRA antigen-specificity platform. Breadth meant the fraction of unique TCRs that were SARS-CoV-2-associated, whereas depth meant the fraction of total T cells that were SARS-CoV-2-associated. Using the MIRA data, every spike-specific TCR was mapped to the spike region that the TCR reacted to and assigned to either a CD4 or a CD8 class. Log10-transformed breadth and depth values were compared by one-way ANOVA with Sidak's multiple comparisons tests. Entries here come from immuneACCESS through TCRdb and include only in-frame sequences with V and J called. Some clones fail to appear in such tables; in the studies checked, an unresolved V gene covers under half of the shortfall, and the cause of the remainder is unknown. That table is the source of V, J and clone size, and D and trimming were worked out from the DNA. Present in this sample are roughly 120,000 clones, 85% to 95% of which were seen just once. Clones ranked in the top ten supply 7.8% of the sample.

Sample time point, as interpreted from the label and publication: baseline before first vaccination. Samples from vaccinated people were obtained from the UK trials COV001 and COV002, which included a single-blind randomized controlled phase 2/3 trial of AZD1222 (ChAdOx1 nCoV-19) in healthy adults. For TCRbeta chain sequencing, PBMC samples were collected from trial participants at day 0 and at day 28 after the second dose. The study at large found these results: Because no samples from the day 14 peak response were available, repertoires could be characterized only after the peak T cell response. Reportedly, almost half of the unique spike-specific TCRs recognized epitopes lying outside the regions that are mutated in the B.1.351 and B.1.1.7 variants. Participants were mostly white British, with more females than males. The authors suggested clonal diversity may have been underestimated. The whole spike protein was spanned by vaccine-associated CD4 TCRs, and dominant responses were seen in regions 160-218 and 743-854. Only a handful of AZD1222 recipients were SARS-CoV-2 seropositive at baseline, limiting conclusions about previously exposed vaccinees. A significant rise in spike-specific TCR breadth and depth was observed after two AZD1222 doses relative to day 0 and relative to MenACWY recipients. In the small 56-69-year group, the increase in depth fell short of significance, most likely because of low power.

About this clone itself: Its antigen has not been determined. Base-call qualities are not available, and no considerably larger clone is one nucleotide away.

The V and J ends are trimmed by 3 bases and 0 bases, leaving 14 bases between them. The CDR3 sequence holds 15 residues, the cysteine and phenylalanine included. Of all the DNA, just the CDR3 is kept, 45 bases in frame from base 1. The germline V gene (reference sequence) specifies GTSNPN as CDR1 and SVGIG as CDR2. The sequenced sample was peripheral blood, obtained on day 0 of AZD1222 vaccination. The clonotype originates from an adult in good health. This receptor chain uses TRBV30 and TRBJ1-2; the D gene is possibly TRBD1, with 5 bases matching. Here the CDR3 is given as CAWRPGRGANYGYTF. The DNA sequence is as follows: TGTGCCTGGAGACCCGGGAGAGGGGCTAACTATGGCTACACCTTC.